A single sample gave rise to the 30 T cell receptor beta chains below, sequenced in a study of blood T cell repertoires in COVID-19. The method was immunoSEQ multiplex PCR; TCRdb's version includes in-frame clones alone and lacks a portion of them. Among 100,000 to 120,000 clones listed, about 85% were seen once. Material: peripheral blood. Receptors were obtained from a man aged 50-60 years with acute or convalescent COVID-19.

The genes are TRBV19 and TRBJ2-5, with 10 bases lining up with TRBD2. Germline loops: CDR1 LNHDA, CDR2 SQIVND (reference sequence). The CDR3 has 18 amino acids. J gave up 1 base and V 0 bases, and 8 bases lay outside the gene matches. CDR3 protein: CASSIDGSGGASQETQYF. The CDR3 bases are TGTGCCAGTAGTATAGATGGGAGCGGGGGGGCCTCCCAAGAGACCCAGTACTTC.

The genes are TRBV30 and TRBJ2-2, with 8 nucleotides matching TRBD2. The ends lost 3 bases at V and 7 bases at J; junction bases unmatched: 4. Germline V CDR1 and CDR2: GTSNPN, SVGIG (reference sequence). The CDR3 is 13 amino acids. The CDR3 DNA reads as TGTGCCTGGAGCAGCGGGGGAGTCGGGGAGCTGTTTTTT. This translates into CAWSSGGVGELFF.

This chain uses TRBV9 with TRBJ2-2, with 8 bases fitting TRBD1. This CDR3 has 14 amino acids. Germline assignment: CDR1 SGDLS and CDR2 YYNGEE. Germline trimming cut 2 bases from V and 4 bases from J; bases unmatched to any gene: 1. The DNA of the CDR3 is TGTGCCAGCAGCGTGACAGGGGTCACCGGGGAGCTGTTTTTT. Encoded protein: CASSVTGVTGELFF.

The chain carries TRBV9 and TRBJ2-3; D remains unclear. The CDR3 runs to 15 residues. Per germline, CDR1 SGDLS and CDR2 YYNGEE. V lost 0 bases, J lost 2 bases, and 10 bases lay in between. The DNA for the CDR3 is TGTGCCAGCAGCGTAGGCTACTCCTACACAGATACGCAGTATTTT. Translation: CASSVGYSYTDTQYF.

This clone was observed a single time. The CDR3 bases are TGCGCCAGCAGCCCGGACAGGGTGGGCAATGAGCAGTTCTTC. This translates into CASSPDRVGNEQFF. This chain uses TRBV5-1 with TRBJ2-1, with TRBD1 identical over 8 bases. CDR3 length: 14 residues. Per the germline V gene, CDR1 is SGHRS and CDR2 is YFSETQ. J was trimmed by 6 bases and V by 4 bases; bases with no gene match: 6. The whole variable domain, filled in from reference TRBV5-1 and TRBJ2-1, reads KAGVTQTPRYLIKTRGQQVTLSCSPISGHRSVSWYQQTPGQGLQFLFEYFSETQRNKGNFPGRFSGRQFSNSRSEMNVSTLELGDSALYLCASSPDRVGNEQFFGPGTRLTVL.

The chain uses TRBV7-3 and TRBJ2-5; weak D call: TRBD1 (6 bases). This CDR3 is 15 amino acids long. V was shortened by 5 bases and J by 4 bases, with 17 bases between the two germline ends. Germline-derived CDR1 and CDR2 are SGHTA and FQGTGA. DNA for the CDR3: TGTGCCAGCAGCCGAAACCCCGGGACAAGAGAGACCCAGTACTTC. Translated: CASSRNPGTRETQYF.

The rearrangement links TRBV5-1 to TRBJ2-7; 8 bases fit TRBD1. This CDR3 is built from 14 residues. With 9 bases clipped from V and 5 bases from J, the junction kept 13 bases outside the gene matches. From germline, CDR1 is SGHRS and CDR2 YFSETQ. DNA of the CDR3: TGCGCCATCCAACAGACAGGGGCTGGGGACGAGCAGTACTTC. Amino acids: CAIQQTGAGDEQYF.

The chain couples TRBV7-6 to TRBJ2-5, with 14 nucleotides matching TRBD2. The CDR3 extends over 18 amino acids. V lost 5 bases, J lost 5 bases, and 13 bases stayed unmatched. The germline gives CDR1 SGHVS, CDR2 FNYEAQ. This CDR3 reads CASSDPAGLAGVRETQYF. CDR3 DNA sequence: TGTGCCAGCAGCGACCCGGCGGGACTAGCGGGAGTTCGTGAGACCCAGTACTTC. The full variable domain, in which reference TRBV7-6 and TRBJ2-5 provide the parts outside the CDR3, is GAGVSQSPRYKVTKRGQDVALRCDPISGHVSLYWYRQALGQGPEFLTYFNYEAQQDKSGLPNDRFSAERPEGSISTLTIQRTEQRDSAMYRCASSDPAGLAGVRETQYFGPGTRLLVL.

The chain uses TRBV7-2 and TRBJ1-6; no clear D gene. CDR3 length: 14 residues. Per germline, CDR1 SGHTA and CDR2 FQGNSA. Trimming removed 1 base from V and 2 bases from J, with 3 bases in between. DNA for the CDR3: TGTGCCAGCAGCTTAGGAGCCTATAATTCACCCCTCCACTTT. This encodes CASSLGAYNSPLHF.

The V and J genes are TRBV4-1 and TRBJ1-5; 11 bases are a match to TRBD1. The CDR3 is 18 amino acids. The germline gives CDR1 MGHRA, CDR2 YSYEKL. V dropped 0 bases and J dropped 4; count of bases not matched to a gene: 8. The CDR3 DNA reads TGCGCCAGCAGCCAAGATCATGGACAGGGGGCTAGGAATCAGCCCCAGCATTTT. Protein: CASSQDHGQGARNQPQHF.

J is TRBJ2-5 and V is TRBV28; 14 bases agree with TRBD2. The ends lost 9 bases at V and 8 bases at J; junction bases unmatched: 5. The CDR3 loop spans 13 amino acids. Germline values: CDR1 MDHEN, CDR2 SYDVKM. CDR3 loop: CASRLAGGSTQYF. Written as DNA, the CDR3 is TGTGCCAGTCGACTAGCGGGAGGGTCAACCCAGTACTTC.

CDR3 nucleotide sequence: TGTGCCAGCAGTGACCAGGGGGATTCACCCCTCCACTTT. Amino acid sequence: CASSDQGDSPLHF. The chain is built from TRBV6-1 and TRBJ1-6, with 7 nucleotides matching TRBD1. Germline V gene sequence: CDR1 MNHNS, CDR2 SASEGT. After removal of 3 bases from V and 8 bases from J, the junction contained 1 base not matched to a gene. The CDR3 sequence is 13 residues long.

The J gene is TRBJ1-6, the V gene TRBV6-5, with D maybe TRBD1 (5 bases). The CDR3 has 14 residues. Trimming cost V 9 bases and J 6 bases, with 15 bases left between them. Germline CDR1 and CDR2: MNHEY and SVGAGI. The CDR3 loop is CASKFQGGNSPLHF. CDR3 DNA: TGTGCCAGTAAGTTCCAGGGCGGTAATTCACCCCTCCACTTT.

The rearrangement links TRBV6-2 or TRBV6-3 to TRBJ1-5; 9 bases fit TRBD1. CDR1 is MNHEY and CDR2 is SVGEGT in the germline V gene. With V trimmed by 5 bases and J by 4 bases, 9 bases remained unmatched. This CDR3 is built from 16 residues. The DNA of the CDR3 is TGTGCCAGCAGTCTTACAGGGGGCGAGGTGAATCAGCCCCAGCATTTT. This translates into CASSLTGGEVNQPQHF.

The rearrangement links TRBV25-1 to TRBJ2-5, with 8 bases matching TRBD2. V shed 7 bases and J 1 base; nucleotides not matched to a gene: 5. CDR1 MGHDK and CDR2 SYGVNS come from the germline V gene. The CDR3 has 14 amino acids. CDR3 sequence reads: CASTTAGAQETQYF. Here the CDR3 DNA reads TGTGCCAGCACCACAGCGGGGGCCCAAGAGACCCAGTACTTC.

This chain joins TRBV19 and TRBJ2-1, with a tentative D call TRBD2 (7 bases). This CDR3 contains 17 residues. Trimming removed 4 bases from V and 0 bases from J, with 16 bases in between. Germline V lookup: CDR1 LNHDA, CDR2 SQIVND (reference sequence). Here the CDR3 DNA reads TGTGCCAGTAGTAGGGAGGGGGGGTTGAGCTCCTACAATGAGCAGTTCTTC. Protein sequence: CASSREGGLSSYNEQFF.

DNA for the CDR3: TGTGCCAGCAGCCTCCGGGTAGATAGCTCCTACAATGAGCAGTTCTTC. It is translated as CASSLRVDSSYNEQFF. The gene calls are TRBV4-2 and TRBJ2-1, with no clear D. The V end lost 4 bases, the J end lost 0 bases, and 13 bases lay between the germline ends. Germline V CDR1 and CDR2: LGHNA, YNFKEQ. The CDR3 is made up of 16 amino acids.

The chain carries TRBV12-3 or TRBV12-4 and TRBJ1-3, with a possible D match to TRBD1 (6 bases). The V end was cut by 3 bases, the J end by 4 bases, with 7 bases between. The CDR3 has 13 amino acids. CDR3 coding DNA: TGTGCCAGCAGTTTGGGGGCGGGAAACACCATATATTTT. Its translation is CASSLGAGNTIYF.

The rearrangement uses TRBV5-4 and TRBJ1-3, with TRBD1 matching 7 bases. Germline V gene data show CDR1 as SGHNT and CDR2 as YYREEE (reference sequence). The CDR3 contains 18 residues. Unmatched junction bases numbered 11, after V lost 2 bases and J lost 0 bases. The CDR3 DNA follows: TGTGCCAGCAGCTTCACCCGGACCGGGACAGTCTCTGGAAACACCATATATTTT. Amino acid sequence: CASSFTRTGTVSGNTIYF.

The J gene is TRBJ2-2, the V gene TRBV2, with D possibly TRBD1 on 6 matching bases. CDR1 is SNHLY and CDR2 is FYNNEI in the germline V gene. Trimming pared 9 bases from V and 7 bases from J, leaving 12 bases between. The CDR3 has 12 residues. The CDR3 bases are TGTGCCAGACAGGGCAATGGCGGGGAGCTGTTTTTT. This sequence encodes CARQGNGGELFF.

The V gene is TRBV4-2, the J gene TRBJ1-3; D remains unclear. CDR1 and CDR2 (germline): LGHNA, YNFKEQ. V lost 0 bases and J lost 5, with 11 bases in between. This CDR3 contains 15 residues. The CDR3 loop is CASSQEGLTRNTIYF. As DNA, the CDR3 is TGTGCCAGCAGCCAAGAAGGACTTACCCGAAACACCATATATTTT.

The chain couples TRBV6-1 to TRBJ1-3, with a possible D match to TRBD1 (5 bases). V was clipped by 3 bases and J by 0 bases, with 12 bases between them. The CDR3 is made up of 16 amino acids. CDR1 is MNHNS, CDR2 SASEGT, per germline. CDR3 loop: CASSDTQADSGNTIYF. The CDR3 bases are TGTGCCAGCAGTGATACACAGGCAGACTCTGGAAACACCATATATTTT.

V and J are TRBV10-3 and TRBJ2-5; 7 nucleotides agree with TRBD2. This CDR3 spans 15 amino acids. Germline lookup yields CDR1 ENHRY and CDR2 SYGVKD. The junction had 4 bases not matched to a gene; V was cut back by 0 bases and J by 3 bases. Here the CDR3 DNA reads TGTGCCATCAGTGAGTCTGGCGGGGGAGAAGAGACCCAGTACTTC. It is translated as CAISESGGGEETQYF.

The CDR3 loop reads CASSTRGPSYEQYF. DNA of the CDR3: TGTGCCAGCTCAACTAGGGGGCCCTCCTACGAGCAGTACTTC. The rearrangement uses TRBV18 and TRBJ2-7; 7 nucleotides line up with TRBD1. Losses at the gene ends were 5 bases for V and 0 bases for J; bases not matched to a gene: 4. The germline gives CDR1 KGHSH, CDR2 LQKENI. The CDR3 is made up of 14 amino acids.

Only one count was recorded for this clone. The CDR3 is CASLSQGETEAFF. CDR3 nucleotides: TGTGCCAGCCTATCTCAGGGGGAAACTGAAGCTTTCTTT. The rearrangement links TRBV2 to TRBJ1-1; 7 bases line up with TRBD1. V was pared by 8 bases and J by 5 bases, with 8 bases of the junction left unmatched. The germline CDR1 and CDR2 sequences are SNHLY and FYNNEI. This CDR3 has 13 amino acids.

The chain employs TRBV7-9 and TRBJ2-1; 7 bases match TRBD2. CDR3 length: 15 residues. V dropped 1 base and J dropped 9; count of bases not matched to a gene: 9. CDR1 and CDR2 from the germline V gene are SEHNR and FQNEAQ (reference sequence). The CDR3 is CASSLEWNGEGEQFF. The CDR3 DNA reads as TGTGCCAGCAGCTTAGAGTGGAACGGGGAGGGTGAGCAGTTCTTC. Combining the CDR3 with reference TRBV7-9 and TRBJ2-1 gives the whole variable domain DTGVSQNPRHKITKRGQNVTFRCDPISEHNRLYWYRQTLGQGPEFLTYFQNEAQLEKSRLLSDRFSAERPKGSFSTLEIQRTEQGDSAMYLCASSLEWNGEGEQFFGPGTRLTVL.

This chain links TRBV30 with TRBJ2-6; 10 nucleotides align to TRBD1. There are 16 residues in the CDR3. Trimming at V came to 5 bases and at J to 1 base, leaving 5 bases not matched to a gene. CDR1 and CDR2 (germline): GTSNPN, SVGIG (reference sequence). The CDR3 protein is CAWDRGRVSGANVLTF. The CDR3 DNA follows: TGTGCCTGGGACAGGGGGCGCGTTTCTGGGGCCAACGTCCTGACTTTC.

V and J are TRBV24-1 and TRBJ1-5; D may be TRBD1 (5 bases). CDR3 size: 14 residues. Trimming took 7 bases from V and 2 from J, leaving 11 bases between them. The germline V gene encodes CDR1 KGHDR and CDR2 SFDVKD. The CDR3 DNA is TGTGCCACCAGAGGGGCGAGTGGCAATCAGCCCCAGCATTTT. This encodes CATRGASGNQPQHF.

The table lists this clone with a few counts. V is TRBV13 and J is TRBJ2-1; 12 nucleotides agree with TRBD1. With V trimmed by 5 bases and J by 8 bases, 10 bases remained unmatched. This CDR3 has 16 amino acids. Germline V CDR1 and CDR2: PRHDT, FYEKMQ (reference sequence). The DNA of the CDR3 is TGTGCCAGCAGCCCTCCCGGGACAGGGGGCTGGGATGAGCAGTTCTTC. It yields the protein CASSPPGTGGWDEQFF.

Concerning this clone: Mismatch with germline at one junction end may stem from a read error. The chain recombines TRBV7-7 with TRBJ2-1, with D maybe TRBD2 (6 bases). The CDR3 runs 15 residues. Germline CDR1 reads SSHAT; CDR2 reads FNYEAQ (reference sequence). As DNA, the CDR3 is TGTGCTAGCAGCTCCACCGGGACTCCGGAGAATGAGCAGTTCTTC. Translation: CASSSTGTPENEQFF. The full variable domain, rest sourced from reference TRBV7-7 and TRBJ2-1, is GAGVSQSPRYKVTKRGQDVTLRCDPISSHATLYWYQQALGQGPEFLTYFNYEAQPDKSGLPSDRFSAERPEGSISTLTIQRTEQRDSAMYRCASSSTGTPENEQFFGPGTRLTVL.